This TCR beta chain was identified during a study of blood T cell repertoires in COVID-19. Looking at the study overall: There were acute and convalescent COVID-19 samples, and they came from the United States, Italy and Spain. T cells, B-cell-depleted T cells, or PBMCs provided the cDNA or gDNA that served as material.

Original methodology: Counts of nucleated cells, estimated from reference gene primer amplification, were obtained. TCRdb keeps only in-frame clones here, not all; method: immunoSEQ multiplex PCR. For V, J and clone size, that table is used; D and trimming come from the DNA. The sample has a few hundred thousand clones; roughly 88% are singletons. CDR1 is SGHAT and CDR2 is FQNNGV in the germline V gene. V lost 0 bases and J 1 base, leaving 10 bases between the germline ends. CDR3 length: 15 residues. A Seattle source enrolled patients during active infection and followed them longitudinally. This chain joins TRBV11-2 and TRBJ2-7, with D perhaps TRBD2 (7 bases). What was sequenced was peripheral blood. The TCR was taken from a woman aged 25 to 39 with COVID-19, enrolled during active disease. The CDR3 here is CASSLEGGQSYEQYF. CDR3 sequence (DNA): TGTGCCAGCAGCTTAGAGGGGGGGCAATCCTACGAGCAGTACTTC.